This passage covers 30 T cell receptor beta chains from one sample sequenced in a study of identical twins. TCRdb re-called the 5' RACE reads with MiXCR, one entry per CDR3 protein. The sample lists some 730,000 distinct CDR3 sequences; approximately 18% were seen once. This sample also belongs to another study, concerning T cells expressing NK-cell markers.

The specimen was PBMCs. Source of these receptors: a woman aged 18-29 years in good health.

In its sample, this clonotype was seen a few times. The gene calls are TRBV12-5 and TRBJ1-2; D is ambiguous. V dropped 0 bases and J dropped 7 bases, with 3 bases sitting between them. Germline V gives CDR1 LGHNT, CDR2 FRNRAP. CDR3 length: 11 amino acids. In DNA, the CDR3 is TGTGCTAGTGGTTTGGTAGGTGGCTACACCTTC. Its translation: CASGLVGGYTF. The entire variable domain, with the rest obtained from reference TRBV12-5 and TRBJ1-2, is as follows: DARVTQTPRHKVTEMGQEVTMRCQPILGHNTVFWYRQTMMQGLELLAYFRNRAPLDDSGMPKDRFSAEMPDATLATLKIQPSEPRDSAVYFCASGLVGGYTFGSGTRLTVV.

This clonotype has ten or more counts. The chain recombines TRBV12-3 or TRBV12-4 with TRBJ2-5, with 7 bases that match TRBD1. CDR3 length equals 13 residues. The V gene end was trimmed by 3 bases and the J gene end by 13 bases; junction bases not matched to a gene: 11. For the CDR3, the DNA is TGTGCCAGCAGTTTGGGTGGGACAGCCACGATGTACTTC. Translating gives CASSLGGTATMYF.

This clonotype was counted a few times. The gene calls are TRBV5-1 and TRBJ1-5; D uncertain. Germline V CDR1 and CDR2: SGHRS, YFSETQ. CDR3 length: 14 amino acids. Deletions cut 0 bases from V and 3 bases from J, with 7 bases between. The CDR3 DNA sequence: TGCGCCAGCAGCTTGGACGGATACAATCAGCCCCAGCATTTT. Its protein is CASSLDGYNQPQHF.

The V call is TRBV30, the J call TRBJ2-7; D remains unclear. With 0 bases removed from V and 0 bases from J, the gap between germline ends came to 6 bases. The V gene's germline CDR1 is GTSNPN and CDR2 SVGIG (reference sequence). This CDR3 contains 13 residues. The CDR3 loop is CAWSVVLSYEQYF. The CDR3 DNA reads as TGTGCCTGGAGTGTTGTCCTCTCCTACGAGCAGTACTTC.

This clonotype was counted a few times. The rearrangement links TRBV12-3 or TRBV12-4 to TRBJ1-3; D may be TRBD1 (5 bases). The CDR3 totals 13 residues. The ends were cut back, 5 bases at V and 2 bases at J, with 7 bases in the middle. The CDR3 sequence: CASSGGAGNTIYF. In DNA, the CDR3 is TGTGCCAGCAGTGGGGGAGCTGGAAACACCATATATTTT.

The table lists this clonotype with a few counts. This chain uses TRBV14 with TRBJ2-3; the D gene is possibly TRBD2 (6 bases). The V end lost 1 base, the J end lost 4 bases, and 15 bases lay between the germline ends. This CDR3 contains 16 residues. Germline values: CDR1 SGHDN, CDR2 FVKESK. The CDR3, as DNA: TGTGCCAGCAGCCAAGCTTTACCGGGAGAAGCAGATACGCAGTATTTT. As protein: CASSQALPGEADTQYF.

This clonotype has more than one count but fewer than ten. Written as DNA, the CDR3 is TGTGCCAGCAGCTTAACGGTCATTTCTGATACGCAGTATTTT. Its protein product is CASSLTVISDTQYF. V usage is TRBV7-2 and J usage is TRBJ2-3; D remains unclear. The CDR3 has 14 amino acids. Germline V gene lookup returns CDR1 SGHTA and CDR2 FQGNSA. Trimming removed 2 bases at V and 6 bases at J, with 12 bases between.

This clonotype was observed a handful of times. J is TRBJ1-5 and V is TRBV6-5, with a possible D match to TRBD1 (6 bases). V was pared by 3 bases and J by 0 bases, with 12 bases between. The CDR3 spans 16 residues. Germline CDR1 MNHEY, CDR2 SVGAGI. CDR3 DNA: TGTGCCAGCAGTTATAAGAGGGGGGATAGCAATCAGCCCCAGCATTTT. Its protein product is CASSYKRGDSNQPQHF.

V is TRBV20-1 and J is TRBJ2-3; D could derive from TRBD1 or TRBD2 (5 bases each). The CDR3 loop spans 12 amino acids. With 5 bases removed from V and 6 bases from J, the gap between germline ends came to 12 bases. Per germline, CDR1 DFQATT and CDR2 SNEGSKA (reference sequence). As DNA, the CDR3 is TGCAGTGCTCCCGGTTGGGGGGATACGCAGTATTTT. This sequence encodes CSAPGWGDTQYF.

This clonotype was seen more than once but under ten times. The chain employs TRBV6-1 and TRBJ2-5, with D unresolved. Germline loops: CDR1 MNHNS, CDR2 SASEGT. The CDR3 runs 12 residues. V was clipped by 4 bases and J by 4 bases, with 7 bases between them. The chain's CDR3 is CASSGRGETQYF. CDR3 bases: TGTGCCAGCAGTGGTCGCGGAGAGACCCAGTACTTC.

As DNA, the CDR3 is TGTGCCAGCACCAACGGGGTCACAGATACGCAGTATTTT. Its translation: CASTNGVTDTQYF. The V call is TRBV6-1, the J call TRBJ2-3, with a weak D call TRBD2 (5 bases). The V and J ends lost 7 bases and 2 bases respectively, with 10 bases between them. This CDR3 has 13 amino acids. The germline V gene has CDR1 MNHNS and CDR2 SASEGT.

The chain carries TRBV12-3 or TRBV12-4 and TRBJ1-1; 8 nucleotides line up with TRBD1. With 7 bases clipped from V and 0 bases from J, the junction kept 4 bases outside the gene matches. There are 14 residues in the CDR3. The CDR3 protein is CASTQQGVNTEAFF. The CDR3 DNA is TGTGCCAGCACCCAACAGGGGGTGAACACTGAAGCTTTCTTT.

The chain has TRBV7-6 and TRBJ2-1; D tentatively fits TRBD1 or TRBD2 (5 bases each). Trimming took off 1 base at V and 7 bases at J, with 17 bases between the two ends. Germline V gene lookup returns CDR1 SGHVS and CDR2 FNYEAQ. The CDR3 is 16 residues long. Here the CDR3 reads CASSLGGTPAVNEQFF. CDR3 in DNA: TGTGCCAGCAGCTTAGGGGGGACCCCGGCGGTAAATGAGCAGTTCTTC.

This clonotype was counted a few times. The DNA for the CDR3 is TGCGCCAGCAGTGACTGGACTAGGCCGGGCAATGAGCAGTTCTTC. Residues: CASSDWTRPGNEQFF. The chain is built from TRBV10-2 and TRBJ2-1; the match to TRBD2 covers 7 bases. CDR3 length equals 15 residues. CDR1 WSHSY and CDR2 SAAADI come from the germline V gene. With V trimmed by 3 bases and J by 6 bases, 8 bases remained unmatched.

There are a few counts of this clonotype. The CDR3 sequence is CASSANRVKRETQYF. CDR3 DNA: TGTGCCAGCAGTGCGAACAGGGTGAAGAGGGAGACCCAGTACTTC. V is TRBV12-3 or TRBV12-4 and J is TRBJ2-5, with D possibly TRBD1 on 6 matching bases. V lost 5 bases and J lost 5, with 18 bases in between. This CDR3 has 15 residues.

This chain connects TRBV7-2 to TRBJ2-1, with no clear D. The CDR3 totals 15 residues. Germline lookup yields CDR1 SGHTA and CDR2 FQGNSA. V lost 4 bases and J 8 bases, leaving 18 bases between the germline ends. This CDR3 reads CASSSDTPSVDEQFF. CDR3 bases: TGTGCCAGCAGCTCAGATACCCCCTCCGTCGATGAGCAGTTCTTC.

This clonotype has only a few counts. CDR3 in amino acids: CAISREELSEQYF. In nucleotides, the CDR3 is TGTGCCATCAGTAGGGAGGAACTTTCCGAGCAGTACTTC. The chain joins TRBV10-3 to TRBJ2-7, with D maybe TRBD2 (6 bases). Trimming pared 5 bases from V and 6 bases from J, leaving 14 bases between. From germline, CDR1 is ENHRY and CDR2 SYGVKD. The CDR3 is 13 residues long.

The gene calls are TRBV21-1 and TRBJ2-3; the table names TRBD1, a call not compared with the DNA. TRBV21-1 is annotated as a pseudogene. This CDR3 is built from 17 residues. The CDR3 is CASSKLGGRRSTDTQYF. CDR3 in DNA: TGTGCCAGCAGCAAATTGGGGGGGCGAAGGAGCACAGATACGCAGTATTTT.

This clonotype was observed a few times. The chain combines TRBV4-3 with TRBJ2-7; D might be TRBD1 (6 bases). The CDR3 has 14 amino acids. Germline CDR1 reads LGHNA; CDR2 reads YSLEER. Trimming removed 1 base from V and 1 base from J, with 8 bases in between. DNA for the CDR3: TGCGCCAGCAGCCAAGGGGACACATCCTACGAGCAGTACTTC. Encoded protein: CASSQGDTSYEQYF.

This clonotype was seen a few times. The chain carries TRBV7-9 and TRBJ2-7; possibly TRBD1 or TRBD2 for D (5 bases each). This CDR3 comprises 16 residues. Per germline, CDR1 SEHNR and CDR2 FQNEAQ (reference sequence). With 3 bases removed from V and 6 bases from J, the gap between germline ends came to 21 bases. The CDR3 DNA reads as TGTGCCAGCAGCTTTACTACTGGGACGGGCACCCTCGAGCAGTACTTC. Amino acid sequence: CASSFTTGTGTLEQYF.

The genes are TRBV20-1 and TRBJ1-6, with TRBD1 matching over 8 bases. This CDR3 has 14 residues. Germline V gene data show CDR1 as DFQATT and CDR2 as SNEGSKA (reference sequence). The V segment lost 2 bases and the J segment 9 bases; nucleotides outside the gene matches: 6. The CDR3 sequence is CSARQGAGGSPLHF. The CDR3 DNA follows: TGCAGTGCTAGACAGGGGGCGGGAGGTTCACCCCTCCACTTT.

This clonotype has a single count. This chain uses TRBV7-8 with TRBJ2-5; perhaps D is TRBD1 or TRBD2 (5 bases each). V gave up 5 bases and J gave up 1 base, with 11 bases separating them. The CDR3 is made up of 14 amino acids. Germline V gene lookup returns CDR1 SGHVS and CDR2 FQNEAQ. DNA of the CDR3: TGTGCCAGCAGCACCCGGGACCGCCAAGAGACCCAGTACTTC. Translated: CASSTRDRQETQYF.

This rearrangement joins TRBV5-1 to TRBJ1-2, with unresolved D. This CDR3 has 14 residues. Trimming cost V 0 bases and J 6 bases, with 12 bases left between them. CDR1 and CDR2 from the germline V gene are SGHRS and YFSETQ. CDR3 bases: TGCGCCAGCAGCTTGGTGGTCAGCCGGGATGGCTACACCTTC. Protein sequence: CASSLVVSRDGYTF.

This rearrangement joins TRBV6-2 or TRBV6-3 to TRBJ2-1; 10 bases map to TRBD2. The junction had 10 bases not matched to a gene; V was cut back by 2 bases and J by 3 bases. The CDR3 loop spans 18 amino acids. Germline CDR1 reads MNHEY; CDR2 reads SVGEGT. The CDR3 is CASSYGIASGGIYNEQFF. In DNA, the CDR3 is TGTGCCAGCAGTTACGGGATCGCTAGCGGGGGAATCTACAATGAGCAGTTCTTC.

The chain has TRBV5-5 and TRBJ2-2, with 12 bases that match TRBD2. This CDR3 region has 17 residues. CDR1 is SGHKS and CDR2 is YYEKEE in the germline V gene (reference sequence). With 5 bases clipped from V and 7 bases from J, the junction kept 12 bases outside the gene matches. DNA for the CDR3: TGTGCCAGCAGGAGATCTAGCGGGGGGGCCGAAGTCGGGGAGCTGTTTTTT. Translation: CASRRSSGGAEVGELFF.

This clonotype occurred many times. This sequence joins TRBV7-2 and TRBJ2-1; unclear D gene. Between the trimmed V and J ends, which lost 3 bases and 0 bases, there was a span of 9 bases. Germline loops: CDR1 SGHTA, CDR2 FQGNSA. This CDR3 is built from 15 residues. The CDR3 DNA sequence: TGTGCCAGCAGCTTTGACTTGAGCTCCTACAATGAGCAGTTCTTC. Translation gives CASSFDLSSYNEQFF.

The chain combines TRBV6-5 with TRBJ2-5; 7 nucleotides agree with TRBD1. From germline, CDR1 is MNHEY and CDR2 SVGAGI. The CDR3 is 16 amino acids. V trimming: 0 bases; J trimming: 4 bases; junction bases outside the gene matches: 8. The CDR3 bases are TGTGCCAGCAGTTACTCCGGGACAGATTCCCGAGAGACCCAGTACTTC. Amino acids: CASSYSGTDSRETQYF.

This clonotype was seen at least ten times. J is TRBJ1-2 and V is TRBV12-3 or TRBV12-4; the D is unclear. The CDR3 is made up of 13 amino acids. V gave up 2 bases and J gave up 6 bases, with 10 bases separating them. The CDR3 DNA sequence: TGTGCCAGCAGTTTATGGCAGGCGCATGGCTACACCTTC. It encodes CASSLWQAHGYTF.

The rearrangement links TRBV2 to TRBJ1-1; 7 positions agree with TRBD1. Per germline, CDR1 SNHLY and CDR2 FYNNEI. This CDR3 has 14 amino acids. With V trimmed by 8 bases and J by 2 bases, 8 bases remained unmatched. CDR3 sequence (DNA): TGTGCCAGCGGAACCCGGGACAGAAACACTGAAGCTTTCTTT. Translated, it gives CASGTRDRNTEAFF.

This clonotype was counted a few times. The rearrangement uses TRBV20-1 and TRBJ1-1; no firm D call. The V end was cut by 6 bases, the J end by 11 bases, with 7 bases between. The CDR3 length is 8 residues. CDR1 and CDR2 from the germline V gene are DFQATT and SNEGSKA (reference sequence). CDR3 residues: CSARPAFF. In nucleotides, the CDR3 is TGCAGTGCCCGCCCGGCTTTCTTT.